Each of the 2 T cell receptor beta chains below was sequenced from the same sample in a study of patients and donors after allogeneic stem cell transplantation. TCRdb redid the calling of the RT-PCR reads with MiXCR, one entry per CDR3 protein. The sample holds approximately 88,000 distinct CDR3 sequences, approximately 5% seen once. Specimen: blood, either unsorted or a sorted T cell fraction (not recorded which). These receptors all come from a human donor who was either an allogeneic HSCT recipient or a stem cell or donor lymphocyte infusion donor (not recorded which). It is not recorded whose cells these are; they may come from a transplant donor.

This clonotype has a count of ten or more. This chain's CDR3 is CASNQVYPTGELFF. CDR3 DNA: TGTGCCAGTAATCAAGTATACCCCACCGGGGAGCTGTTTTTT. This sequence joins TRBV19 and TRBJ2-2, with no clear D. V was shortened by 7 bases and J by 4 bases, with 13 bases between the two germline ends. The germline V gene has CDR1 LNHDA and CDR2 SQIVND (reference sequence). The CDR3 totals 14 residues. The whole variable domain, filled in from reference TRBV19 and TRBJ2-2, reads DGGITQSPKYLFRKEGQNVTLSCEQNLNHDAMYWYRQDPGQGLRLIYYSQIVNDFQKGDIAEGYSVSREKKESFPLTVTSAQKNPTAFYLCASNQVYPTGELFFGEGSRLTVL.

This clonotype has a count of ten or more. This chain uses TRBV10-2 with TRBJ2-7; tentatively, D is TRBD1 (6 bases). The CDR3 extends over 14 amino acids. Trimming removed 6 bases from V and 3 bases from J, with 15 bases in between. Looked up from germline, CDR1 is WSHSY and CDR2 is SAAADI. For the CDR3, the DNA is TGCGCCAGCAGGGAGAGACAGGTCAACTACGAGCAGTACTTC. Amino acids: CASRERQVNYEQYF.